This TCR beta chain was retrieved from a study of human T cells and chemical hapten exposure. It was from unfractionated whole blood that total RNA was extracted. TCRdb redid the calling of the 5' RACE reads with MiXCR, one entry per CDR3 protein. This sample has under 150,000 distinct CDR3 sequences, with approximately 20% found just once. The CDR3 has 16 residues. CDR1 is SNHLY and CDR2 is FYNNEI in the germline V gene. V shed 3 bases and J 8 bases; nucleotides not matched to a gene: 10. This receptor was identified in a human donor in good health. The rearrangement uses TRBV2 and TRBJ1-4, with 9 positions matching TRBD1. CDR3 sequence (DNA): TGTGCCAGCAGTGACTTGACTACAGGGGGCGAGGAAAAACTGTTTTTT. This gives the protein CASSDLTTGGEEKLFF.